Below are 25 T cell receptor beta chains sequenced from a single sample in a study of cytomegalovirus exposure and HLA in healthy donors. A multiplex PCR was run with 60 Vbeta primers and 13 Jbeta primers. Here immunoSEQ multiplex PCR was the method, and the copy in TCRdb shows in-frame clones only, minus some. In the table there are approximately 91,000 clones, 70% to 85% of which are singletons. The sequenced sample consisted of PBMCs. Every receptor here comes from a human donor in good health.

CDR3 in amino acids: CASSPPRDSTFSPLHF. Here the CDR3 DNA reads TGTGCCAGCAGCCCGCCCAGGGACAGCACTTTTTCACCCCTCCACTTT. The chain has TRBV7-3 and TRBJ1-6; TRBD1 agrees at 7 bases. Trimming took 5 bases from V and 9 from J; bases not matched to a gene: 13. This CDR3 region has 16 residues. Germline V gives CDR1 SGHTA, CDR2 FQGTGA.

In DNA, the CDR3 is TGTGCCAGCAGTTTAAGCCAGGCCGGCTACGAGCAGTACTTC. Amino acid sequence: CASSLSQAGYEQYF. V usage is TRBV27 and J usage is TRBJ2-7; D is unclear. Germline loops: CDR1 MNHEY, CDR2 SMNVEV (reference sequence). The V end lost 2 bases, the J end lost 3 bases, and 11 bases lay between the germline ends. The CDR3 loop spans 14 amino acids.

Only a few counts were recorded for this clone. V usage is TRBV4-1 and J usage is TRBJ2-1; TRBD2 agrees at 11 bases. V shed 0 bases, J shed 0 bases, and the junction held 10 bases outside the gene matches. Germline-derived CDR1 and CDR2 are MGHRA and YSYEKL. The CDR3 contains 20 residues. The CDR3 protein is CASSQDRVAGGVGSYNEQFF. CDR3 in DNA: TGCGCCAGCAGCCAAGATAGGGTAGCGGGGGGGGTCGGCTCCTACAATGAGCAGTTCTTC.

The chain employs TRBV7-6 and TRBJ2-2; tentatively, D is TRBD1 (6 bases). CDR1 and CDR2 (germline): SGHVS, FNYEAQ. CDR3 length: 16 residues. Trimming stripped 1 base from V and 6 bases from J, with 15 bases between. The CDR3: CASSLDPAGVPGELFF. CDR3 in DNA: TGTGCCAGCAGCTTAGACCCCGCAGGGGTGCCCGGGGAGCTGTTTTTT. Full variable domain (outside the CDR3, taken from reference TRBV7-6 and TRBJ2-2): GAGVSQSPRYKVTKRGQDVALRCDPISGHVSLYWYRQALGQGPEFLTYFNYEAQQDKSGLPNDRFSAERPEGSISTLTIQRTEQRDSAMYRCASSLDPAGVPGELFFGEGSRLTVL.

This chain joins TRBV5-1 and TRBJ2-1, with TRBD2 as a possible D gene (6 bases). This CDR3 comprises 13 residues. CDR1 and CDR2 from the germline V gene are SGHRS and YFSETQ. Trimming pared 0 bases from V and 6 bases from J, leaving 7 bases between. CDR3 DNA: TGCGCCAGCAGCTTGGGACTAGTCAATGAGCAGTTCTTC. It is translated as CASSLGLVNEQFF.

The chain combines TRBV7-2 with TRBJ2-5; D gene uncertain. The CDR3 is 11 amino acids. The V end lost 5 bases, the J end lost 2 bases, and 3 bases lay between the germline ends. Germline-derived CDR1 and CDR2 are SGHTA and FQGNSA. DNA for the CDR3: TGTGCCAGCAGCCTACAAGAGACCCAGTACTTC. Translating it yields CASSLQETQYF.

The genes are TRBV7-3 and TRBJ2-3, with D possibly matching TRBD1 (6 bases). This CDR3 spans 16 amino acids. Trimming cost V 5 bases and J 4 bases, with 19 bases left between them. Germline CDR1 reads SGHTA; CDR2 reads FQGTGA. The CDR3 DNA reads TGTGCCAGCAGCCCCTCTACAGGGCTAGCAGCAGATACGCAGTATTTT. Residues: CASSPSTGLAADTQYF.

This clone showed up just once. The genes are TRBV5-6 and TRBJ2-5; weak D call: TRBD1 (5 bases). The CDR3 has 13 residues. CDR1 SGHDT and CDR2 YYEEEE come from the germline V gene. V was cut by 0 bases and J by 4 bases, with 7 bases left in between. The CDR3 region is CASSLGDRETQYF. The CDR3 DNA reads TGTGCCAGCAGCTTGGGCGACAGAGAGACCCAGTACTTC.

This clone has a single count. The CDR3 DNA reads TGCAGTGCTAGTATAAAAAACATTCAGTACTTC. Translated: CSASIKNIQYF. The chain employs TRBV20-1 and TRBJ2-4; D uncertain. With 3 bases removed from V and 4 bases from J, the gap between germline ends came to 4 bases. The CDR3 consists of 11 residues. Germline loops: CDR1 DFQATT, CDR2 SNEGSKA (reference sequence).

V gene TRBV30 combines with J gene TRBJ2-2; no firm D call. Germline CDR1 reads GTSNPN; CDR2 reads SVGIG (reference sequence). V was clipped by 2 bases and J by 7 bases, with 8 bases between them. This CDR3 comprises 12 residues. The CDR3: CAWSTPVGELFF. In DNA, the CDR3 is TGTGCCTGGAGTACTCCCGTCGGGGAGCTGTTTTTT.

The chain's CDR3 is CASSQGMYQAFF. Here the CDR3 DNA reads TGTGCCAGTTCACAGGGTATGTATCAAGCTTTCTTT. This chain uses TRBV6-1 with TRBJ1-1; TRBD1 might be the D (6 bases). Germline CDR1 reads MNHNS; CDR2 reads SASEGT. The CDR3 has 12 residues. Trimming removed 9 bases at V and 9 bases at J, with 17 bases between.

The chain uses TRBV4-3 and TRBJ2-7, with 8 bases identical to TRBD1. Germline CDR1 is LGHNA and CDR2 is YSLEER. Germline trimming cut 4 bases from V and 2 bases from J; bases unmatched to any gene: 7. The CDR3 contains 15 residues. CDR3 residues: CASSRRQGSAYEQYF. The CDR3 nucleotides read TGCGCCAGCAGCCGAAGACAGGGGTCAGCCTACGAGCAGTACTTC.

The chain links TRBV7-2 to TRBJ2-5, with 9 positions matching TRBD2. From germline, CDR1 is SGHTA and CDR2 FQGNSA. The CDR3 runs to 16 residues. Trimming removed 4 bases from V and 5 bases from J; junction bases left unmatched: 11. CDR3 sequence (DNA): TGTGCCAGCAGCTCACAGGGCGGGGGGGCCTGGGAGACCCAGTACTTC. Translated: CASSSQGGGAWETQYF.

Comments on this clone: At one boundary the junction diverges from the germline segment, which might be a read error. Different DNA sequences within this sample yield the same CDR3. This rearrangement joins TRBV5-6 to TRBJ1-2; weak D call: TRBD1 (5 bases). Germline V gene data show CDR1 as SGHDT and CDR2 as YYEEEE. The CDR3 is made up of 15 amino acids. CDR3 in amino acids: CASSLDGRAAYGYTF. As DNA, the CDR3 is TGCGCCAGCAGCTTGGACGGCAGGGCGGCCTATGGCTACACCTTC.

The chain uses TRBV7-2 and TRBJ2-1; D possibly corresponds to TRBD1 (5 bases). V was pared by 4 bases and J by 9 bases, with 22 bases between. Germline CDR1 is SGHTA and CDR2 is FQGNSA. CDR3 length equals 16 residues. CDR3 sequence (DNA): TGTGCCAGCAGCTCCAGTGGGGCGTCCGCACAGGCTGAGCAGTTCTTC. Encoded protein: CASSSSGASAQAEQFF.

This clone appeared once. The chain couples TRBV30 to TRBJ1-6; D gene uncertain. This CDR3 is built from 15 residues. Germline V CDR1 and CDR2: GTSNPN, SVGIG (reference sequence). With 2 bases removed from V and 7 bases from J, the gap between germline ends came to 15 bases. CDR3 nucleotide sequence: TGTGCCTGGAGTCCCCGGCGGGGAGGCAATTCACCCCTCCACTTT. It is translated as CAWSPRRGGNSPLHF. Full variable domain (rest looked up from reference TRBV30 and TRBJ1-6): SQTIHQWPATLVQPVGSPLSLECTVEGTSNPNLYWYRQAAGRGLQLLFYSVGIGQISSEVPQNLSASRPQDRQFILSSKKLLLSDSGFYLCAWSPRRGGNSPLHFGNGTRLTVT.

The rearrangement links TRBV5-4 to TRBJ1-2, with a tentative D call TRBD1 (6 bases). With 0 bases removed from V and 5 bases from J, the gap between germline ends came to 17 bases. CDR1 is SGHNT, CDR2 YYREEE, per germline (reference sequence). The CDR3 sequence is 16 residues long. The CDR3 DNA follows: TGTGCCAGCAGCTTGGCCCCCACAGGGAGAGGATATGGCTACACCTTC. It codes for CASSLAPTGRGYGYTF.

This chain uses TRBV19 with TRBJ1-1, with 7 bases aligning to TRBD1. Germline CDR1 reads LNHDA; CDR2 reads SQIVND (reference sequence). This CDR3 contains 14 residues. The ends lost 10 bases at V and 2 bases at J; junction bases unmatched: 10. The CDR3 protein is CATEARQGNTEAFF. CDR3 nucleotide sequence: TGTGCCACCGAAGCAAGACAGGGAAACACTGAAGCTTTCTTT.

The chain is built from TRBV18 and TRBJ2-1; 11 nucleotides align to TRBD1. CDR3 length equals 16 residues. V shed 2 bases, J shed 3 bases, and the junction held 3 bases outside the gene matches. Germline values: CDR1 KGHSH, CDR2 LQKENI. CDR3 residues: CASSPRDRGSYNEQFF. DNA of the CDR3: TGTGCCAGCTCACCAAGGGACAGGGGGAGCTACAATGAGCAGTTCTTC.

This clone was counted a single time. The chain uses TRBV2 and TRBJ1-5, with D maybe TRBD1 (6 bases). Germline V gene sequence: CDR1 SNHLY, CDR2 FYNNEI. The CDR3 sequence is 12 residues long. The V gene lost 7 bases and the J gene lost 6 bases, with 10 bases spanning the gap. The CDR3 here is CASNRVSQPQHF. CDR3 bases: TGTGCCAGCAACAGGGTTTCTCAGCCCCAGCATTTT.

This clone was seen once. V is TRBV6-5 and J is TRBJ2-7, with a tentative D call TRBD2 (5 bases). V was trimmed by 0 bases and J by 3 bases, leaving 12 bases between them. Germline CDR1 and CDR2: MNHEY and SVGAGI. CDR3 length: 15 amino acids. The CDR3 DNA reads as TGTGCCAGCAGTTACTCAACTAGTGGGGACTACGAGCAGTACTTC. Its translation is CASSYSTSGDYEQYF.

In its sample, this clone was seen once. The chain couples TRBV9 to TRBJ2-5, with D tentatively TRBD2 (5 bases). The germline CDR1 and CDR2 sequences are SGDLS and YYNGEE. The ends were cut back, 0 bases at V and 2 bases at J, with 8 bases in the middle. This CDR3 spans 14 amino acids. CDR3 sequence: CASSVGAAQETQYF. The CDR3 DNA follows: TGTGCCAGCAGCGTAGGAGCGGCTCAAGAGACCCAGTACTTC. Combining the CDR3 with reference TRBV9 and TRBJ2-5 gives the whole variable domain DSGVTQTPKHLITATGQRVTLRCSPRSGDLSVYWYQQSLDQGLQFLIQYYNGEERAKGNILERFSAQQFPDLHSELNLSSLELGDSALYFCASSVGAAQETQYFGPGTRLLVL.

This chain connects TRBV5-1 to TRBJ2-7; 9 nucleotides agree with TRBD2. In germline, CDR1 is SGHRS, CDR2 YFSETQ. The CDR3 totals 15 residues. Trimming at V came to 0 bases and at J to 6 bases, leaving 7 bases not matched to a gene. The CDR3 here is CASSLARAGGPEQYF. As DNA, the CDR3 is TGCGCCAGCAGCTTGGCCAGGGCGGGGGGGCCCGAGCAGTACTTC.

CDR3 sequence (DNA): TGCAGCGTTGAAGGGGAGGGCAACTATGGCTACACCTTC. Protein product: CSVEGEGNYGYTF. The rearrangement joins TRBV29-1 to TRBJ1-2; no clear D. Germline V gene sequence: CDR1 SQVTM, CDR2 ANQGSEA. Trimming shortened V by 1 base and J by 2 bases, and 8 bases separated the two germline ends. This CDR3 has 13 residues. The variable domain in full, completed from reference TRBV29-1 and TRBJ1-2, reads SAVISQKPSRDICQRGTSLTIQCQVDSQVTMMFWYRQQPGQSLTLIATANQGSEATYESGFVIDKFPISRPNLTFSTLTVSNMSPEDSSIYLCSVEGEGNYGYTFGSGTRLTVV.

This chain connects TRBV7-2 to TRBJ2-2; D is unclear. Trimming removed 1 base from V and 8 bases from J, with 14 bases in between. The CDR3 loop spans 15 amino acids. CDR1 and CDR2 (germline): SGHTA, FQGNSA. The CDR3 DNA reads TGTGCCAGCAGCTTAGACGCGGCGTTGAGGGGGGAGCTGTTTTTT. Residues: CASSLDAALRGELFF.